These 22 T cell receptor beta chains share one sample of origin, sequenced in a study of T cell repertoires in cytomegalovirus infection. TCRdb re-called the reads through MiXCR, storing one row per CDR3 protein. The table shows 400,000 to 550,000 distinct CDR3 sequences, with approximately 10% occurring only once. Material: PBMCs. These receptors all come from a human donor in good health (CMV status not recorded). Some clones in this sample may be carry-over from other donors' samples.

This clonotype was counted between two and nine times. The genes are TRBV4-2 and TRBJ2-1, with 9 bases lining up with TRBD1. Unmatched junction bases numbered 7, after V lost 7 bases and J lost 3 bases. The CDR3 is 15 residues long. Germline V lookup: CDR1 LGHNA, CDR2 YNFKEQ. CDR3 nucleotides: TGTGCCAGCACTGATGACAGGGGGAACTACAATGAGCAGTTCTTC. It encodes CASTDDRGNYNEQFF.

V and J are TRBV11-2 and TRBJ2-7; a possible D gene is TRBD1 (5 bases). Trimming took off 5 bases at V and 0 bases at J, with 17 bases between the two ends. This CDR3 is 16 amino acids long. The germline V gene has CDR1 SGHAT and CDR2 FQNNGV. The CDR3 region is CASSALTGFSSYEQYF. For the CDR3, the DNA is TGTGCCAGCAGCGCCCTAACAGGTTTTTCCTCCTACGAGCAGTACTTC.

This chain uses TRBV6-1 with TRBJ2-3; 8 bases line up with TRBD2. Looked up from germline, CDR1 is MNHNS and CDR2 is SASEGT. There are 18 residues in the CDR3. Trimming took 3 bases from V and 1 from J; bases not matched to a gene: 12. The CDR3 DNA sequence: TGTGCCAGCAGTGATGGTCAGGGAGCGGGAGCCCGCACAGATACGCAGTATTTT. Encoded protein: CASSDGQGAGARTDTQYF.

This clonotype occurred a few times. The CDR3 DNA reads as TGTGCCAGCAGCGTAGACGGGGTAACGAGCACAGATACGCAGTATTTT. Translating it yields CASSVDGVTSTDTQYF. The V gene is TRBV9, the J gene TRBJ2-3; possible D gene TRBD2, 5 bases. Germline V CDR1 and CDR2: SGDLS, YYNGEE. Between the trimmed V and J ends, which lost 0 bases and 0 bases, there was a span of 11 bases. There are 16 residues in the CDR3.

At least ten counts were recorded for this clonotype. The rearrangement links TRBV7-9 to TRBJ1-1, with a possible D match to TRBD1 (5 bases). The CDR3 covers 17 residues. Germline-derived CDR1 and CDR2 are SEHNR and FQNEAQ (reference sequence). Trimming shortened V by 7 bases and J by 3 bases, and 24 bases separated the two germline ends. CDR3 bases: TGTGCCAGCACCCCTGGAGGGGTCATTAAAGGGGACACTGAAGCTTTCTTT. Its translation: CASTPGGVIKGDTEAFF.

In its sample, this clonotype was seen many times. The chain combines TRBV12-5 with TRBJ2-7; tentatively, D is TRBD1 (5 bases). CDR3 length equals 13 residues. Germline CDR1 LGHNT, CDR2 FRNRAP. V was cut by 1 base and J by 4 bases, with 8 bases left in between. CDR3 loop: CASGLGTFYEQYF. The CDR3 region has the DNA TGTGCTAGTGGTTTGGGGACATTTTACGAGCAGTACTTC. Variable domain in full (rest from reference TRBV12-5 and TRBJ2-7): DARVTQTPRHKVTEMGQEVTMRCQPILGHNTVFWYRQTMMQGLELLAYFRNRAPLDDSGMPKDRFSAEMPDATLATLKIQPSEPRDSAVYFCASGLGTFYEQYFGPGTRLTVT.

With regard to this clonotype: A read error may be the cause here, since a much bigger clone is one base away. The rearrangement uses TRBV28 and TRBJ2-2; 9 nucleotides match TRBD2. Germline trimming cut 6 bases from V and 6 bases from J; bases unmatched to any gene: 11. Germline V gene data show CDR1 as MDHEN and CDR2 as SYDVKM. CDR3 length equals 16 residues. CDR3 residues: CASSRPGAGGPGELFF. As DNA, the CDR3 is TGTGCCAGCAGCCGCCCAGGAGCGGGAGGACCCGGGGAGCTGTTTTTT.

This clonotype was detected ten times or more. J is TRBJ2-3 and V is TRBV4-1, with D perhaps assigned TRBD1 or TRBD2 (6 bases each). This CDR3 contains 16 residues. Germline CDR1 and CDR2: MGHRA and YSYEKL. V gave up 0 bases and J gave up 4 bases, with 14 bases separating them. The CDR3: CASSQEAPGAADTQYF. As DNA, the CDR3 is TGCGCCAGCAGCCAAGAAGCCCCGGGGGCAGCAGATACGCAGTATTTT.

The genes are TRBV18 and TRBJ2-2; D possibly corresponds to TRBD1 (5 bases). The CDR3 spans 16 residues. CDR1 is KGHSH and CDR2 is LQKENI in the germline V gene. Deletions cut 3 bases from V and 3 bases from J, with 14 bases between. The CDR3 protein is CASSPPGQFDTGELFF. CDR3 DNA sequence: TGTGCCAGCTCACCGCCAGGGCAATTCGACACCGGGGAGCTGTTTTTT.

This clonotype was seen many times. The CDR3 is CASSSSGATYEQYF. CDR3 in DNA: TGTGCCAGCAGTTCGAGCGGGGCCACCTACGAGCAGTACTTC. V usage is TRBV6-5 and J usage is TRBJ2-7, with TRBD2 matching over 7 bases. CDR1 and CDR2 (germline): MNHEY, SVGAGI. Trimming removed 4 bases from V and 2 bases from J; junction bases left unmatched: 5. This CDR3 is built from 14 residues.

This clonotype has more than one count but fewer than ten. The CDR3 DNA reads as TGTGCCGGACGGGACACTACATCTGAGCAGTTCTTC. Its protein product is CAGRDTTSEQFF. V usage is TRBV2 and J usage is TRBJ2-1; a weak D match, TRBD1 (6 bases). This CDR3 region has 12 residues. Germline CDR1 is SNHLY and CDR2 is FYNNEI. Trimming stripped 11 bases from V and 9 bases from J, with 17 bases between.

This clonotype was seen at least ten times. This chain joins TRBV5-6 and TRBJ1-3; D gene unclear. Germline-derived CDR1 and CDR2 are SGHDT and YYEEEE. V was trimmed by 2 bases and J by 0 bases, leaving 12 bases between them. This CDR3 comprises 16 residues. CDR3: CASSFRNTASGNTIYF. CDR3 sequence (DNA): TGTGCCAGCAGCTTCAGGAACACGGCCTCTGGAAACACCATATATTTT.

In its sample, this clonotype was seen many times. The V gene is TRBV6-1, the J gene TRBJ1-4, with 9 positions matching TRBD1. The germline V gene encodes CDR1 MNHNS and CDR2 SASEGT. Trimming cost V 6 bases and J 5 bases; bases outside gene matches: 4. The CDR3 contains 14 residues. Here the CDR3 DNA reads TGTGCCAGCAGGAGGGACAGGGTAAATGAAAAACTGTTTTTT. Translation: CASRRDRVNEKLFF.

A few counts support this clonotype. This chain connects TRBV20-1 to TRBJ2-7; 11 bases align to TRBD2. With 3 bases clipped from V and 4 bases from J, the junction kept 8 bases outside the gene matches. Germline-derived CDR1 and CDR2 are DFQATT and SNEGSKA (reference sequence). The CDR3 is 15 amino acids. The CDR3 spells CSASMVAGGPYEQYF. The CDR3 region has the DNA TGCAGTGCTAGTATGGTAGCGGGAGGGCCATACGAGCAGTACTTC.

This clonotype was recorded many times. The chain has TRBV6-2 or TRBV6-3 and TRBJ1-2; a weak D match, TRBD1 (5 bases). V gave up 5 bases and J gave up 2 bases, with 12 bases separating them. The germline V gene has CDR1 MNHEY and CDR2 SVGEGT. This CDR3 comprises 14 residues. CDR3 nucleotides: TGTGCCAGCAGTCGGGACTCTCGGAACTATGGCTACACCTTC. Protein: CASSRDSRNYGYTF.

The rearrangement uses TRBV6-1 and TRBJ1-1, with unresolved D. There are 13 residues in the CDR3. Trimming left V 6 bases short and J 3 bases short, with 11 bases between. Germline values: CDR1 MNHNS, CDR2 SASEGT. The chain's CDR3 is CASRSPGDTEAFF. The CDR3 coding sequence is TGTGCCAGCAGATCCCCCGGGGACACTGAAGCTTTCTTT.

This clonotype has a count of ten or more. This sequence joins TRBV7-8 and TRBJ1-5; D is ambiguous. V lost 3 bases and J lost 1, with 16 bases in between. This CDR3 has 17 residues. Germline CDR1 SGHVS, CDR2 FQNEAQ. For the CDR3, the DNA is TGTGCCAGCAGCTTTGGACGAGGGCCCCAAAGCAATCAGCCCCAGCATTTT. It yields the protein CASSFGRGPQSNQPQHF. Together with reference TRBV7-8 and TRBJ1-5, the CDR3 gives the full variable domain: GAGVSQSPRYKVAKRGQDVALRCDPISGHVSLFWYQQALGQGPEFLTYFQNEAQLDKSGLPSDRFFAERPEGSVSTLKIQRTQQEDSAVYLCASSFGRGPQSNQPQHFGDGTRLSIL.

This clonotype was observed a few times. The chain's CDR3 is CASSLATQPYGYTF. The CDR3 DNA is TGTGCCAGCAGCTTAGCTACACAGCCCTATGGCTACACCTTC. The V call is TRBV5-5, the J call TRBJ1-2; D ambiguous. The CDR3 totals 14 residues. Germline V gives CDR1 SGHKS, CDR2 YYEKEE (reference sequence). V dropped 2 bases and J dropped 4 bases, with 12 bases sitting between them.

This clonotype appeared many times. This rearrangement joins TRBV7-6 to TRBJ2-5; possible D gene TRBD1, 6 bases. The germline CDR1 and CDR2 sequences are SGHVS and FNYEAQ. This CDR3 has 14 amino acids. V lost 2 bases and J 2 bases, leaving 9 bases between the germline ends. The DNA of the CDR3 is TGTGCCAGCAGCTTATCGGACAGTCAAGAGACCCAGTACTTC. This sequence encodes CASSLSDSQETQYF.

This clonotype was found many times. The CDR3 protein is CASSIRGPYEQYF. In DNA form, the CDR3 reads TGTGCCAGCAGCATAAGGGGGCCCTACGAGCAGTACTTC. V is TRBV12-3 or TRBV12-4 and J is TRBJ2-7; 7 bases align to TRBD1. V was clipped by 6 bases and J by 2 bases; unmatched bases: 4. There are 13 residues in the CDR3.

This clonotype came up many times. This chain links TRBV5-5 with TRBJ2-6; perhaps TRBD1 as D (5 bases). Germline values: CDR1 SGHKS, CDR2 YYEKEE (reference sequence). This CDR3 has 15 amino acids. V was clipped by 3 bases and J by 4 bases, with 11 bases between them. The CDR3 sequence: CASSSGLNGANVLTF. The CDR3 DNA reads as TGTGCCAGCAGCTCAGGGTTGAACGGGGCCAACGTCCTGACTTTC.

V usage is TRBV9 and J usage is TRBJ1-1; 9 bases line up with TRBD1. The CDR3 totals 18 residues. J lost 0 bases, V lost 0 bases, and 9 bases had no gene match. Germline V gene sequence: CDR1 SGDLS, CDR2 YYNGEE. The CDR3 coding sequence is TGTGCCAGCAGCGTAGCCTCGGGACAGGGACTCATGAACACTGAAGCTTTCTTT. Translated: CASSVASGQGLMNTEAFF. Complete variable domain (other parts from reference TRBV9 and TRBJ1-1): DSGVTQTPKHLITATGQRVTLRCSPRSGDLSVYWYQQSLDQGLQFLIQYYNGEERAKGNILERFSAQQFPDLHSELNLSSLELGDSALYFCASSVASGQGLMNTEAFFGQGTRLTVV.